These T cell receptor beta chains were read from a single sample in a study of cytomegalovirus exposure and HLA in healthy donors. Method: immunoSEQ multiplex PCR; TCRdb's copy keeps in-frame clones and lacks some. The sample shows 150,000 to 200,000 clones, about 9% of them seen only once. The specimen was PBMCs. The source of these receptors is a woman aged 25 to 45 in good health and CMV-seropositive. Each CDR3 is given with its conserved first and last residue. Fields, in order: J gene, D gene, V gene, clone size, CDR3 length, CDR3 protein, CDR3 DNA. A D gene is named only where the DNA matches it firmly. Size values are once, few and many counts, or a class for expanded clones, and some rows have none.

J gene: TRBJ1-5; D gene: .; V gene: TRBV18; clone size: .; CDR3 length: 13; CDR3 protein: CASSPDRNQPQHF; CDR3 DNA: TGTGCCAGCTCACCGGACAGAAATCAGCCCCAGCATTTT
J gene: TRBJ2-3; D gene: .; V gene: TRBV9; clone size: .; CDR3 length: 15; CDR3 protein: CASSFDLGALDTQYF; CDR3 DNA: TGTGCCAGCAGCTTTGACTTAGGGGCCTTGGATACGCAGTATTTT
J gene: TRBJ2-1; D gene: .; V gene: TRBV9; clone size: .; CDR3 length: 15; CDR3 protein: CASSVGTSPYNEQFF; CDR3 DNA: TGTGCCAGCAGCGTTGGGACATCTCCCTACAATGAGCAGTTCTTC
J gene: TRBJ2-7; D gene: .; V gene: TRBV5-1; clone size: .; CDR3 length: 13; CDR3 protein: CASSLTGTYEQYF; CDR3 DNA: TGCGCCAGCAGCTTGACGGGTACATACGAGCAGTACTTC
J gene: TRBJ2-3; D gene: .; V gene: TRBV29-1; clone size: .; CDR3 length: 12; CDR3 protein: CSVLFKGFTQYF; CDR3 DNA: TGCAGCGTGCTGTTTAAGGGGTTTACGCAGTATTTT
J gene: TRBJ2-7; D gene: TRBD2; V gene: TRBV6-6; clone size: .; CDR3 length: 14; CDR3 protein: CASSLQAGVLEQYF; CDR3 DNA: TGTGCCAGCAGCCTTCAAGCGGGAGTCCTAGAGCAGTACTTC
J gene: TRBJ1-1; D gene: .; V gene: TRBV6-6; clone size: .; CDR3 length: 13; CDR3 protein: CASSSQGNTEAFF; CDR3 DNA: TGTGCCAGCAGTTCCCAGGGGAACACTGAAGCTTTCTTT
J gene: TRBJ2-2; D gene: .; V gene: TRBV30; clone size: few; CDR3 length: 16; CDR3 protein: CAWSVSLYSGGGELFF; CDR3 DNA: .
J gene: TRBJ2-7; D gene: TRBD1; V gene: TRBV19; clone size: .; CDR3 length: 14; CDR3 protein: CASPRDRAVYEQYF; CDR3 DNA: TGTGCCAGTCCCCGGGACAGGGCAGTCTACGAGCAGTACTTC
J gene: TRBJ2-1; D gene: .; V gene: TRBV11-2; clone size: .; CDR3 length: 17; CDR3 protein: CASSLVPGTSSYNEQFF; CDR3 DNA: TGTGCCAGCAGCTTAGTCCCCGGGACTTCCTCCTACAATGAGCAGTTCTTC
J gene: TRBJ2-7; D gene: .; V gene: TRBV10-1; clone size: few; CDR3 length: 16; CDR3 protein: CASSVLISGPSYEQYF; CDR3 DNA: TGCGCCAGCAGTGTCTTGATAAGCGGGCCATCCTACGAGCAGTACTTC
J gene: TRBJ2-1; D gene: .; V gene: TRBV6-6; clone size: few; CDR3 length: 11; CDR3 protein: CASSQNSEQFF; CDR3 DNA: TGTGCCAGCAGTCAAAATAGTGAGCAGTTCTTC
J gene: TRBJ1-6; D gene: TRBD1; V gene: TRBV7-9; clone size: few; CDR3 length: 14; CDR3 protein: CASSLAGGDSPLHF; CDR3 DNA: TGTGCCAGCAGCTTGGCAGGGGGAGATTCACCCCTCCACTTT
J gene: TRBJ2-1; D gene: TRBD1; V gene: TRBV6-1; clone size: many; CDR3 length: 14; CDR3 protein: CASSRDRGYNEQFF; CDR3 DNA: TGTGCCAGCAGCCGGGACAGGGGATACAATGAGCAGTTCTTC
J gene: TRBJ1-4; D gene: .; V gene: TRBV7-9; clone size: few; CDR3 length: 15; CDR3 protein: CASSLGEWRSEKLFF; CDR3 DNA: TGTGCCAGCAGCTTAGGGGAGTGGAGGAGCGAAAAACTGTTTTTT
J gene: TRBJ2-7; D gene: .; V gene: TRBV2; clone size: few; CDR3 length: 14; CDR3 protein: CASSELYRGHEQYF; CDR3 DNA: TGTGCCAGCAGTGAATTGTATAGGGGCCACGAGCAGTACTTC
J gene: TRBJ1-6; D gene: TRBD1; V gene: TRBV6-5; clone size: .; CDR3 length: 14; CDR3 protein: CASSRDREASPLHF; CDR3 DNA: TGTGCCAGCAGCCGGGACAGGGAGGCGTCACCCCTCCACTTT
J gene: TRBJ1-1; D gene: TRBD1; V gene: TRBV25-1; clone size: few; CDR3 length: 15; CDR3 protein: CASSEFTGGGTEAFF; CDR3 DNA: TGTGCCAGCAGTGAATTCACAGGGGGCGGCACTGAAGCTTTCTTT
J gene: TRBJ1-1; D gene: .; V gene: TRBV11-2; clone size: few; CDR3 length: 13; CDR3 protein: CASSSFENTEAFF; CDR3 DNA: TGTGCCAGCAGCTCTTTTGAGAATACTGAAGCTTTCTTT
J gene: TRBJ2-1; D gene: .; V gene: TRBV12-5; clone size: .; CDR3 length: 15; CDR3 protein: CASGTGPSSRGEQFF; CDR3 DNA: TGTGCTAGTGGTACAGGACCTTCGAGTAGGGGGGAGCAGTTCTTC
J gene: TRBJ2-7; D gene: .; V gene: TRBV6-5; clone size: .; CDR3 length: 13; CDR3 protein: CASSRQTSYEQYF; CDR3 DNA: TGTGCCAGCAGCCGACAGACCTCCTACGAGCAGTACTTC
J gene: TRBJ2-1; D gene: .; V gene: TRBV5-4; clone size: once; CDR3 length: 15; CDR3 protein: CASSSRDFYYNEQFF; CDR3 DNA: TGTGCCAGCAGCTCACGGGACTTCTACTACAATGAGCAGTTCTTC
J gene: TRBJ1-2; D gene: .; V gene: TRBV25-1; clone size: .; CDR3 length: 13; CDR3 protein: CASRFQGGYGYTF; CDR3 DNA: TGTGCCAGCAGATTCCAAGGGGGCTATGGCTACACCTTC
J gene: TRBJ1-4; D gene: TRBD1; V gene: TRBV5-1; clone size: few; CDR3 length: 14; CDR3 protein: CASSPGTGDEKLFF; CDR3 DNA: TGCGCCAGCAGCCCCGGGACAGGTGATGAAAAACTGTTTTTT
J gene: TRBJ2-3; D gene: TRBD1; V gene: TRBV2; clone size: few; CDR3 length: 12; CDR3 protein: CASSADRGAQYF; CDR3 DNA: TGTGCCAGCAGCGCGGACAGGGGAGCGCAGTATTTT
J gene: TRBJ2-2; D gene: TRBD2; V gene: TRBV19; clone size: .; CDR3 length: 17; CDR3 protein: CASSTSGLAGNTGELFF; CDR3 DNA: TGTGCCAGTAGCACCTCCGGACTAGCGGGGAACACCGGGGAGCTGTTTTTT
J gene: TRBJ1-5; D gene: TRBD1; V gene: TRBV15; clone size: few; CDR3 length: 14; CDR3 protein: CATSRDQGGQPQHF; CDR3 DNA: TGTGCCACCAGCAGAGATCAGGGGGGACAGCCCCAGCATTTT
J gene: TRBJ2-7; D gene: TRBD2; V gene: TRBV11-2; clone size: .; CDR3 length: 15; CDR3 protein: CASSLTSGETYEQYF; CDR3 DNA: TGTGCCAGCAGCCTCACTAGCGGCGAGACCTACGAGCAGTACTTC
J gene: TRBJ1-5; D gene: TRBD1; V gene: TRBV6-1; clone size: few; CDR3 length: 14; CDR3 protein: CASTPGGPNQPQHF; CDR3 DNA: TGTGCCAGCACCCCAGGGGGACCTAATCAGCCCCAGCATTTT
J gene: TRBJ1-1; D gene: TRBD1; V gene: TRBV7-9; clone size: few; CDR3 length: 13; CDR3 protein: CASSVRQGSEAFF; CDR3 DNA: TGTGCCAGCAGCGTTAGACAGGGTAGTGAAGCTTTCTTT
J gene: TRBJ2-5; D gene: .; V gene: TRBV5-6; clone size: few; CDR3 length: 13; CDR3 protein: CASSLGSQETQYF; CDR3 DNA: TGTGCCAGCAGCTTGGGGAGTCAAGAGACCCAGTACTTC
J gene: TRBJ1-3; D gene: .; V gene: TRBV6-4; clone size: .; CDR3 length: 15; CDR3 protein: CASSVVHGRGNTIYF; CDR3 DNA: TGTGCCAGCAGTGTCGTTCACGGGAGGGGAAACACCATATATTTT
J gene: TRBJ2-5; D gene: .; V gene: TRBV5-4; clone size: .; CDR3 length: 12; CDR3 protein: CASSLDAATQYF; CDR3 DNA: TGTGCCAGCAGCTTGGATGCGGCGACCCAGTACTTC
J gene: TRBJ2-2; D gene: TRBD2; V gene: TRBV7-9; clone size: .; CDR3 length: 17; CDR3 protein: CASSLGIAGGSTGELFF; CDR3 DNA: TGTGCCAGCAGCTTAGGGATAGCGGGAGGGTCGACCGGGGAGCTGTTTTTT
J gene: TRBJ2-3; D gene: TRBD1; V gene: TRBV7-9; clone size: few; CDR3 length: 15; CDR3 protein: CASSLDRGRADTQYF; CDR3 DNA: TGTGCCAGCAGCTTAGACAGGGGGCGAGCAGATACGCAGTATTTT
J gene: TRBJ2-1; D gene: TRBD2; V gene: TRBV5-4; clone size: .; CDR3 length: 16; CDR3 protein: CASRWGREASYNEQFF; CDR3 DNA: TGTGCCAGCAGGTGGGGGCGGGAGGCCTCCTACAATGAGCAGTTCTTC
J gene: TRBJ2-1; D gene: TRBD2; V gene: TRBV5-1; clone size: .; CDR3 length: 15; CDR3 protein: CASSLWASGINEQFF; CDR3 DNA: TGCGCCAGCAGCTTGTGGGCTAGCGGTATCAATGAGCAGTTCTTC
J gene: TRBJ2-3; D gene: TRBD2; V gene: TRBV30; clone size: .; CDR3 length: 17; CDR3 protein: CAWSVPGREFSSDTQYF; CDR3 DNA: TGTGCCTGGAGTGTACCAGGGCGGGAGTTTTCCTCAGATACGCAGTATTTT
J gene: TRBJ2-7; D gene: TRBD2; V gene: TRBV9; clone size: .; CDR3 length: 15; CDR3 protein: CASSVEDASGYEQYF; CDR3 DNA: TGTGCCAGCAGCGTAGAAGATGCTAGCGGGTACGAGCAGTACTTC
J gene: TRBJ2-1; D gene: TRBD2; V gene: TRBV2; clone size: .; CDR3 length: 12; CDR3 protein: CASSVNSGEQFF; CDR3 DNA: TGTGCCAGCAGTGTTAATAGCGGGGAGCAGTTCTTC
J gene: TRBJ1-4; D gene: TRBD1; V gene: TRBV15; clone size: few; CDR3 length: 13; CDR3 protein: CATSRGTGEKLFF; CDR3 DNA: TGTGCCACCAGCAGAGGGACAGGGGAAAAACTGTTTTTT
J gene: TRBJ2-3; D gene: TRBD2; V gene: TRBV30; clone size: .; CDR3 length: 14; CDR3 protein: CAWSPTSSGYTQYF; CDR3 DNA: TGTGCCTGGAGCCCGACTAGCTCCGGATATACGCAGTATTTT
J gene: TRBJ2-7; D gene: TRBD1; V gene: TRBV7-9; clone size: few; CDR3 length: 14; CDR3 protein: CASSGGQVSYEQYF; CDR3 DNA: TGTGCCAGCAGCGGGGGACAGGTTTCCTACGAGCAGTACTTC
J gene: TRBJ2-5; D gene: .; V gene: TRBV30; clone size: few; CDR3 length: 14; CDR3 protein: CAWRRRQVLETQYF; CDR3 DNA: TGTGCCTGGAGGAGAAGACAGGTTCTAGAGACCCAGTACTTC
J gene: TRBJ2-3; D gene: TRBD2; V gene: TRBV10-2; clone size: few; CDR3 length: 15; CDR3 protein: CASTPLAGDTDTQYF; CDR3 DNA: TGCGCCAGCACCCCGCTAGCGGGGGACACAGATACGCAGTATTTT
J gene: TRBJ2-7; D gene: TRBD1; V gene: TRBV4-1; clone size: .; CDR3 length: 16; CDR3 protein: CASSQPIRGRDYEQYF; CDR3 DNA: TGCGCCAGCAGCCAACCCATCAGGGGGCGCGATTACGAGCAGTACTTC
J gene: TRBJ1-4; D gene: .; V gene: TRBV5-4; clone size: .; CDR3 length: 16; CDR3 protein: CASSLGPTGYNEKLFF; CDR3 DNA: TGTGCCAGCAGCTTGGGCCCTACAGGGTATAATGAAAAACTGTTTTTT
J gene: TRBJ1-4; D gene: .; V gene: TRBV28; clone size: .; CDR3 length: 15; CDR3 protein: CASSRRMGPNEKLFF; CDR3 DNA: TGTGCCAGCAGTCGTCGGATGGGCCCTAATGAAAAACTGTTTTTT
J gene: TRBJ1-1; D gene: .; V gene: TRBV20-1; clone size: few; CDR3 length: 10; CDR3 protein: CSGQNTEAFF; CDR3 DNA: TGCAGTGGGCAGAACACTGAAGCTTTCTTT
J gene: TRBJ2-1; D gene: .; V gene: TRBV11-2; clone size: few; CDR3 length: 15; CDR3 protein: CASSLGAGTYNEQFF; CDR3 DNA: TGTGCCAGCAGCTTAGGCGCAGGGACCTACAATGAGCAGTTCTTC
J gene: TRBJ1-5; D gene: .; V gene: TRBV2; clone size: few; CDR3 length: 13; CDR3 protein: CASKEQGNQPQHF; CDR3 DNA: TGTGCCAGCAAGGAGCAGGGAAATCAGCCCCAGCATTTT
J gene: TRBJ1-4; D gene: .; V gene: TRBV6-6; clone size: few; CDR3 length: 13; CDR3 protein: CASNSGRGEKLFF; CDR3 DNA: TGTGCCAGCAATTCGGGGAGGGGGGAAAAACTGTTTTTT